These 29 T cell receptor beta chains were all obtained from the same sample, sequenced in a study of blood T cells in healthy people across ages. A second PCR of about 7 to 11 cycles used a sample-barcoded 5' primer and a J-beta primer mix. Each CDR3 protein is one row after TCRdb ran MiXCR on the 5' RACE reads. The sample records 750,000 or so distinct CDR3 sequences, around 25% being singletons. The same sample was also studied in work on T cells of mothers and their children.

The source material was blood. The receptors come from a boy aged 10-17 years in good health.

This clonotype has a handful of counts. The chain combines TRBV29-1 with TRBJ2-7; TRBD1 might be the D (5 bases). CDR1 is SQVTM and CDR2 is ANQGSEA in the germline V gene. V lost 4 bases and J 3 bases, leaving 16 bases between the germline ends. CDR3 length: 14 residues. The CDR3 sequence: CSVAQTGRNYEQYF. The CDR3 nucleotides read TGCAGCGTTGCCCAAACAGGACGAAACTACGAGCAGTACTTC.

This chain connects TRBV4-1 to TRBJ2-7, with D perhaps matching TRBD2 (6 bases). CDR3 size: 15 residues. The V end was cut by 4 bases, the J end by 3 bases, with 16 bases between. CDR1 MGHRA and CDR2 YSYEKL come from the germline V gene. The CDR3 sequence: CASSLQTGTVYEQYF. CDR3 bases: TGCGCCAGCAGCCTGCAAACCGGGACTGTCTACGAGCAGTACTTC.

CDR3 region: CASSRTGTDLGKLFF. The CDR3 DNA sequence: TGTGCCAGCAGCAGGACCGGGACAGATTTAGGAAAACTGTTTTTT. This rearrangement joins TRBV11-2 to TRBJ1-4, with 7 bases fitting TRBD1. Germline lookup yields CDR1 SGHAT and CDR2 FQNNGV. The junction had 13 bases not matched to a gene; V was cut back by 5 bases and J by 10 bases. This CDR3 region has 15 residues.

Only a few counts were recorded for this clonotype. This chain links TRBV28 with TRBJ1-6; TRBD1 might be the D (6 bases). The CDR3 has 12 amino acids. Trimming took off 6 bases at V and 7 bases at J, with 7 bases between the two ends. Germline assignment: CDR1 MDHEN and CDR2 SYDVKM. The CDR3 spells CASRDSNSPLHF. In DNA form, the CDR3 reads TGTGCCAGCAGGGACAGCAATTCACCCCTCCACTTT. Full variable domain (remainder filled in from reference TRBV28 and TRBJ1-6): DVKVTQSSRYLVKRTGEKVFLECVQDMDHENMFWYRQDPGLGLRLIYFSYDVKMKEKGDIPEGYSVSREKKERFSLILESASTNQTSMYLCASRDSNSPLHFGNGTRLTVT.

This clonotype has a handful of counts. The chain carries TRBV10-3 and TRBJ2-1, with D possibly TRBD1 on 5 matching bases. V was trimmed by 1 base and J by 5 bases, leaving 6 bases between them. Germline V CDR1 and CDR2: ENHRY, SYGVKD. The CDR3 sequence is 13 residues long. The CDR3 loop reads CAISELGDNEQFF. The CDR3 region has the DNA TGTGCCATCAGTGAGTTAGGGGACAATGAGCAGTTCTTC.

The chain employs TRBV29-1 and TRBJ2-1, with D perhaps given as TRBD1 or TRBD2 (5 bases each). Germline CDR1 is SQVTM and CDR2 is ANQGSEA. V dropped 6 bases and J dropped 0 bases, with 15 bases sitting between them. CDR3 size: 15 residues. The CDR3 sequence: CSVGLGGSSYNEQFF. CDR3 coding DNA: TGCAGCGTAGGCCTTGGGGGAAGCTCCTACAATGAGCAGTTCTTC.

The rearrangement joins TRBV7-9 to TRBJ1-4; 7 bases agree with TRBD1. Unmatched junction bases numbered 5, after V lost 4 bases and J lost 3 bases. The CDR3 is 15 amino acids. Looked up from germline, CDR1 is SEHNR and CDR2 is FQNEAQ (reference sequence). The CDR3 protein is CASSSDRAPNEKLFF. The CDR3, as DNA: TGTGCCAGCAGCTCAGACAGGGCGCCTAATGAAAAACTGTTTTTT.

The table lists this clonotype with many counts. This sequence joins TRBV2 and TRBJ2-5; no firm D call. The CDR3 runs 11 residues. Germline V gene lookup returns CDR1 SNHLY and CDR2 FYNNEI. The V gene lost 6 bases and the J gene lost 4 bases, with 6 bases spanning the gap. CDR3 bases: TGTGCCAGCAGCGTCAGAGAGACCCAGTACTTC. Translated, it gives CASSVRETQYF.

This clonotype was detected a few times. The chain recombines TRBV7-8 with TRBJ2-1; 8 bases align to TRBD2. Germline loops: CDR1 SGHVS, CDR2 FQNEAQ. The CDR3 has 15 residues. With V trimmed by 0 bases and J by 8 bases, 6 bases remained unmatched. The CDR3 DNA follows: TGTGCCAGCAGCTTAGCGGGACTAGAACTCTATGAGCAGTTCTTC. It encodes CASSLAGLELYEQFF.

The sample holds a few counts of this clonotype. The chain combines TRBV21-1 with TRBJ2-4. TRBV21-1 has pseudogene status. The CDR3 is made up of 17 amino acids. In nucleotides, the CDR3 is TGTGCCAGCAGCAAAGGCATCGGAGAGACGGACAAAAACATTCAGTACTTC. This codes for CASSKGIGETDKNIQYF.

CDR3 DNA sequence: TGTGCCAGCAGCCAAGATGCCAGCCCCTACGAGCAGTACTTC. It is translated as CASSQDASPYEQYF. The rearrangement uses TRBV4-2 and TRBJ2-7; no clear D gene. Germline assignment: CDR1 LGHNA and CDR2 YNFKEQ. CDR3 length: 14 residues. The V end was cut by 0 bases, the J end by 2 bases, with 8 bases between.

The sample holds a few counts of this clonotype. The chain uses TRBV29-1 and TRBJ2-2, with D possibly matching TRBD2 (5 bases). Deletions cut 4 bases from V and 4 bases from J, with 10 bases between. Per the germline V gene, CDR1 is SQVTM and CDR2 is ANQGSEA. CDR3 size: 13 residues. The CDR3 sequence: CSVVGGSTGELFF. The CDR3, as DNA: TGCAGCGTTGTAGGAGGATCCACCGGGGAGCTGTTTTTT.

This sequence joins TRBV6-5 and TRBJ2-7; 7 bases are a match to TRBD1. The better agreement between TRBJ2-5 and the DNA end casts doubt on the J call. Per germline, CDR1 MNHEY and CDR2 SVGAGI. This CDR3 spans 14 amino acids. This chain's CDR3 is CASSSDRDRETQYF. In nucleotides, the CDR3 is TGTGCCAGCAGTTCAGACAGGGACCGGGAGACCCAGTACTTC.

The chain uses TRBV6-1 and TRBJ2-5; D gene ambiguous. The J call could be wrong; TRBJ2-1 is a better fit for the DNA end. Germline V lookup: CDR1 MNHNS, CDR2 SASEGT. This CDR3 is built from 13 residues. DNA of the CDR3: TGTGCCAGCAGTGAATATCAGGTCTATGAGCAGTTCTTC. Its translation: CASSEYQVYEQFF.

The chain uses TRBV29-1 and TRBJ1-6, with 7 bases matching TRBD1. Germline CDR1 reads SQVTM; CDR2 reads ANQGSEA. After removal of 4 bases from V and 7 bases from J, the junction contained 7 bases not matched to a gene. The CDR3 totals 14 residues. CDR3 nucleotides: TGCAGCGTTGCTCATGGGACAGCAAATTCACCCCTCCACTTT. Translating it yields CSVAHGTANSPLHF. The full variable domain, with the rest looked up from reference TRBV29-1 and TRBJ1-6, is SAVISQKPSRDICQRGTSLTIQCQVDSQVTMMFWYRQQPGQSLTLIATANQGSEATYESGFVIDKFPISRPNLTFSTLTVSNMSPEDSSIYLCSVAHGTANSPLHFGNGTRLTVT.

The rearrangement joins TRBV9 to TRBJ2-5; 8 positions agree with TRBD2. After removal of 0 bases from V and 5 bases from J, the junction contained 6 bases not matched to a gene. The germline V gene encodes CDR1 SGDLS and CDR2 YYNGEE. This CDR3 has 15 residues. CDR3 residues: CASSVDPAGEETQYF. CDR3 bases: TGTGCCAGCAGCGTAGATCCAGCGGGAGAGGAGACCCAGTACTTC.

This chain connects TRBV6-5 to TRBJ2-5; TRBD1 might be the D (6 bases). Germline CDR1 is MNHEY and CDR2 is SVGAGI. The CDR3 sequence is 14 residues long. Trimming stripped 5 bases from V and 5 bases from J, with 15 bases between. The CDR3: CASSPTQGWETQYF. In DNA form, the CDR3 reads TGTGCCAGCAGTCCCACACAGGGATGGGAGACCCAGTACTTC.

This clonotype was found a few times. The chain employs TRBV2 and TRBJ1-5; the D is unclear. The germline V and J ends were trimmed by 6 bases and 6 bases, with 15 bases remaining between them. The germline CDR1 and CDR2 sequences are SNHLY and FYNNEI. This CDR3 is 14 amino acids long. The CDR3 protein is CASRKEQHGQPQHF. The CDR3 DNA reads TGTGCCAGCAGGAAGGAGCAGCACGGTCAGCCCCAGCATTTT.

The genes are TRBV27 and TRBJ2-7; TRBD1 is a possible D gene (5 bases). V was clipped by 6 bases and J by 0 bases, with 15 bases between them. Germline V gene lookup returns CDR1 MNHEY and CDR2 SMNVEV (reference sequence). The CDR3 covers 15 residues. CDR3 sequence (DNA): TGTGCCAGCAGCTCTCCCTCGGACAACTCCTACGAGCAGTACTTC. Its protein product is CASSSPSDNSYEQYF.

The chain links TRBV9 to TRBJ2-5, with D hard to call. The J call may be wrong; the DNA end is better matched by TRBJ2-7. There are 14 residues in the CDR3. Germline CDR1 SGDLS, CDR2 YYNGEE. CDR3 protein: CASSVGAPTYEQYF. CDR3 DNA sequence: TGTGCCAGCAGCGTAGGGGCCCCTACCTACGAGCAGTACTTC.

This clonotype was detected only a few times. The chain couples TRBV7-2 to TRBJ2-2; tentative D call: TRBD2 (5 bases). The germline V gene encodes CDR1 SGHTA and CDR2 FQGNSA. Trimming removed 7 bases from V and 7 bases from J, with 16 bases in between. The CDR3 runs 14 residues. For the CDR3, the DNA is TGTGCCAGCACCAGAATCGTGGAGGTCGGGGAGCTGTTTTTT. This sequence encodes CASTRIVEVGELFF.

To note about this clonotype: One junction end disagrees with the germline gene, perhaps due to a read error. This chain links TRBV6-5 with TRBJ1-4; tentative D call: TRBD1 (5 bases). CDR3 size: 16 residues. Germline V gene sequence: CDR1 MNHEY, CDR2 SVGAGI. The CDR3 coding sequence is TGTGCCAGCAGTTACGGAGGGACTGCATATAATGAAAAACTGGTTTTT. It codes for CASSYGGTAYNEKLVF.

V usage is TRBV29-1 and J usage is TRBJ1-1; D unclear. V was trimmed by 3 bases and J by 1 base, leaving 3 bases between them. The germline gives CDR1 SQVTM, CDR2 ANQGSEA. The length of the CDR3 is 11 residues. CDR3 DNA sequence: TGCAGCGTTGATTGGAACACTGAAGCTTTCTTT. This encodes CSVDWNTEAFF.

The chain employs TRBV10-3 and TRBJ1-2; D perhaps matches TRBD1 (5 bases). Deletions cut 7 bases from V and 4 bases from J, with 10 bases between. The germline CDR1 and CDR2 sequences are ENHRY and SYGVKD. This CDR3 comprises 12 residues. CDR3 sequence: CAIKGPSYGYTF. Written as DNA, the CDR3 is TGTGCCATCAAGGGGCCGAGCTATGGCTACACCTTC.

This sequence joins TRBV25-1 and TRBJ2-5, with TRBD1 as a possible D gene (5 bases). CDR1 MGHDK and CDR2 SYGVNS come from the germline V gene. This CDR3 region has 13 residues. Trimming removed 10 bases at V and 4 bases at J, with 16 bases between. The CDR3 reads CAISPRQGETQYF. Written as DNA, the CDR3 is TGTGCCATCTCCCCGAGGCAGGGAGAGACCCAGTACTTC.

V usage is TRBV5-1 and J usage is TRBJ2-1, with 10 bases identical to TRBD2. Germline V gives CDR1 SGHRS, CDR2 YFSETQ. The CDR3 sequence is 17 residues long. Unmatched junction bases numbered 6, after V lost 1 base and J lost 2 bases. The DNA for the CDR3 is TGCGCCAGCAGCTTGTGGCTAGCGGGAGTAACCTACAATGAGCAGTTCTTC. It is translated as CASSLWLAGVTYNEQFF.

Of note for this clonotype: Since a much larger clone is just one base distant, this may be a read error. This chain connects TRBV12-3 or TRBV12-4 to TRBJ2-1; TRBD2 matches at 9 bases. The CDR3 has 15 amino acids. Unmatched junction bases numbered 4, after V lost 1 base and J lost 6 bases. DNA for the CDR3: TGTGCCAGCAGTTTAGGGACTAGCGAGAGCAATGAGCAGTTCTTC. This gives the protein CASSLGTSESNEQFF.

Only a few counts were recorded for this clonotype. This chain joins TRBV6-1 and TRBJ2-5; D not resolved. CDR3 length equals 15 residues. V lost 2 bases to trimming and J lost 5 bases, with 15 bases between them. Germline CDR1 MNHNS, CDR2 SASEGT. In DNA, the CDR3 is TGTGCCAGCAGTGAAACCCACGGCAGTGGCGAGACCCAGTACTTC. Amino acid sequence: CASSETHGSGETQYF.

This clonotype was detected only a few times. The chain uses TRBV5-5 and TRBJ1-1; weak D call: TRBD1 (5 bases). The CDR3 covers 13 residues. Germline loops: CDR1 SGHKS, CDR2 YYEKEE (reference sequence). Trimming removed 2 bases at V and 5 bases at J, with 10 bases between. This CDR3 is CASSFGAMTEAFF. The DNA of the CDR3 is TGTGCCAGCAGCTTTGGGGCGATGACTGAAGCTTTCTTT.